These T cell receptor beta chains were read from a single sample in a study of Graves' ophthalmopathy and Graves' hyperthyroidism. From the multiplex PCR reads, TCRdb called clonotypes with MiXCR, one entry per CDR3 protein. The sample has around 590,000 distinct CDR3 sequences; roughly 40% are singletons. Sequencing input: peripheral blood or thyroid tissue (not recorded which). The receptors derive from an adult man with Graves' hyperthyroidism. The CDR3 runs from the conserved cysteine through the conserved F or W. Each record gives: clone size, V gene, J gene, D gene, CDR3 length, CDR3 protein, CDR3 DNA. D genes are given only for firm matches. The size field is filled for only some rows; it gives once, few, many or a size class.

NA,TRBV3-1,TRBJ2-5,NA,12,CASSQVGGTQYF,TGTGCCAGCAGCCAAGTGGGGGGGACCCAGTACTTC
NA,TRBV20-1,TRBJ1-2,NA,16,CSARGEGVMSPYGYTF,TGCAGTGCGCGCGGAGAGGGGGTCATGAGCCCGTATGGCTACACCTTC
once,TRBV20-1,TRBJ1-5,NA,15,CSARDPLGGREPQHF,TGCAGTGCTAGAGACCCCCTGGGCGGCCGGGAGCCCCAGCATTTT
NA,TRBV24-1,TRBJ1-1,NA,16,CATSDPRRGLNTEAFF,TGTGCCACCAGTGACCCCAGACGGGGGTTGAACACTGAAGCTTTCTTT
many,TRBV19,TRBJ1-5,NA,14,CASSGRGDNQPQHF,TGTGCCAGTAGCGGAAGGGGAGACAATCAGCCCCAGCATTTT
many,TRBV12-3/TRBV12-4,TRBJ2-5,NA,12,CASSFSWGTQYF,TGTGCCAGCAGTTTCTCCTGGGGGACCCAGTACTTC
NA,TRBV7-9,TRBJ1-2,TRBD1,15,CASSFPGGWSYGYTF,TGTGCCAGCAGCTTCCCAGGGGGCTGGAGCTATGGCTACACCTTC
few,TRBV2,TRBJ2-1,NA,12,CASNLAFDEQFF,TGTGCCAGCAATCTAGCGTTCGATGAGCAGTTCTTC
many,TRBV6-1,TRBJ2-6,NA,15,CASSVGEAGANVLTF,TGTGCCAGCAGTGTTGGGGAAGCCGGGGCCAACGTCCTGACTTTC
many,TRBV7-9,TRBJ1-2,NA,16,CASSLASGGGLGGYTF,TGTGCCAGCAGCTTAGCGTCAGGAGGGGGACTAGGCGGCTACACCTTC
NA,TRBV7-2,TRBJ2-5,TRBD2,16,CASSQSGGTTKETQYF,TGTGCCAGCAGCCAGAGCGGGGGGACTACCAAAGAGACCCAGTACTTC
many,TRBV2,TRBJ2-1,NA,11,CASSPRDEQFF,TGTGCCAGCAGCCCCCGAGATGAGCAGTTCTTC
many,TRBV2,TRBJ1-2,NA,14,CASSEEFGNDGYTF,TGTGCCAGCAGTGAAGAGTTCGGAAATGATGGCTACACCTTC
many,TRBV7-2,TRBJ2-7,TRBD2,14,CASSLDLAAYEQYF,TGTGCCAGCAGCTTAGACCTAGCGGCCTACGAGCAGTACTTC
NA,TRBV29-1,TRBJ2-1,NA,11,CSVPGNHEQFF,TGCAGCGTTCCCGGGAACCATGAGCAGTTCTTC
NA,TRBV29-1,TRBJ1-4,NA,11,CSSRVAEKLFF,TGCAGTTCCAGGGTGGCCGAAAAACTGTTTTTT
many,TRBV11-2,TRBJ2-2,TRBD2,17,CASSSRLAGGNTGELFF,TGTGCCAGCAGCTCCCGACTAGCGGGGGGGAACACCGGGGAGCTGTTTTTT
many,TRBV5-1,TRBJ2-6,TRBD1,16,CASSFQGAGGANVLTF,TGCGCCAGCAGCTTTCAGGGGGCGGGAGGGGCCAACGTCCTGACTTTC
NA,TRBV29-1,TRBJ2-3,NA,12,CSGGSLADTQYF,TGCAGCGGAGGGAGTTTGGCAGATACGCAGTATTTT
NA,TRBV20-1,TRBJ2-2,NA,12,CSAIGGTGELFF,TGCAGTGCTATCGGGGGCACCGGGGAGCTGTTTTTT
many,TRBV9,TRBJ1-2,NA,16,CASSVGGSLESNGYTF,TGTGCCAGCAGCGTAGGTGGCAGCCTGGAGAGCAATGGCTACACCTTC
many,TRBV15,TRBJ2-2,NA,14,CATSRDMGSGELFF,TGTGCCACCAGCAGAGATATGGGTTCCGGGGAGCTGTTTTTT
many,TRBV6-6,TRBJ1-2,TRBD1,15,CASRIGDRVAYGYTF,TGTGCCAGCAGGATTGGGGACAGGGTAGCCTATGGCTACACCTTC
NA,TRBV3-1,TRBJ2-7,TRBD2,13,CASSLQRGIEQYF,TGTGCCAGCAGCCTCCAGCGGGGGATCGAGCAGTACTTC
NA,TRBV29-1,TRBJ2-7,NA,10,CSSSGWEQYF,TGCAGCAGTTCAGGGTGGGAGCAGTACTTC
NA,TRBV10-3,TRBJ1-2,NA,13,CAISESGTYGYTF,TGTGCCATCAGTGAGTCTGGGACCTATGGCTACACCTTC
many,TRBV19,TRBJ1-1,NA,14,CASSIAIRGAEAFF,TGTGCCAGTAGTATTGCCATTAGGGGCGCTGAAGCTTTCTTT
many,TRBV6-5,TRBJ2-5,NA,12,CASSSQKETQYF,TGTGCCAGCAGCTCCCAGAAAGAGACCCAGTACTTC
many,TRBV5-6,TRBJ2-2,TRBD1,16,CASSLGQLSNTGELFF,TGTGCCAGCAGTTTGGGACAGCTATCGAACACCGGGGAGCTGTTTTTT
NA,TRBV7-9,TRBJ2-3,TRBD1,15,CASSLQTGATDTQYF,TGTGCCAGCAGCCTCCAGACAGGGGCCACAGATACGCAGTATTTT
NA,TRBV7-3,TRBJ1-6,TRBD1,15,CASSLVGQGLSPLHF,TGTGCCAGCAGCTTAGTGGGACAGGGACTTTCACCCCTCCACTTT
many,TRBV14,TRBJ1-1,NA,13,CASSRWENTEAFF,TGTGCCAGCAGCCGCTGGGAGAACACTGAAGCTTTCTTT
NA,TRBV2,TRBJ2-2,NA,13,CASSPGWTGELFF,TGTGCCAGCAGTCCCGGATGGACCGGGGAGCTGTTTTTT
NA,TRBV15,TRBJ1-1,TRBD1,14,CATSRDAGGTEAFF,TGTGCCACCAGCAGAGATGCAGGGGGCACTGAAGCTTTCTTT
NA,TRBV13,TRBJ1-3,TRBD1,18,CASSLKQGAKSSGNTIYF,TGTGCCAGCAGTTTAAAACAGGGGGCTAAATCCTCTGGAAACACCATATATTTT
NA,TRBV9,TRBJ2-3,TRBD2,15,CASSSRLAGIDTQYF,TGTGCCAGCAGCTCCCGACTAGCGGGAATAGATACGCAGTATTTT
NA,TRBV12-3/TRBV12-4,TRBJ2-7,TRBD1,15,CASSSTGTGYSEQYF,TGTGCCAGCAGTTCCACCGGGACAGGGTATAGCGAGCAGTACTTC